The 8 T cell receptor beta chains reported below all come from one sample, sequenced in a study of blood T cell repertoires in COVID-19. Sequenced by immunoSEQ multiplex PCR; TCRdb stores in-frame clones only, minus some. The profile shows roughly 55,000 clones, over 75% of them singletons. Input material: peripheral blood. These receptors all come from a man in his fifties or sixties with active COVID-19.

The V gene is TRBV2, the J gene TRBJ2-2; TRBD2 matches 7 bases. CDR3 length: 14 amino acids. The junction had 3 bases not matched to a gene; V was cut back by 4 bases and J by 4 bases. Germline loops: CDR1 SNHLY, CDR2 FYNNEI. The CDR3 loop is CASSGGGGTGELFF. The CDR3 coding sequence is TGTGCCAGCAGTGGGGGGGGTGGCACCGGGGAGCTGTTTTTT.

The chain is built from TRBV13 and TRBJ2-7, with TRBD2 matching over 9 bases. The CDR3 is 14 residues long. Looked up from germline, CDR1 is PRHDT and CDR2 is FYEKMQ (reference sequence). With 5 bases clipped from V and 0 bases from J, the junction kept 2 bases outside the gene matches. The CDR3 nucleotides read TGTGCCAGCAGCCGGCGGGGGGGCTCCTACGAGCAGTACTTC. Its protein product is CASSRRGGSYEQYF.

The chain couples TRBV11-2 to TRBJ1-3, with TRBD1 matching over 9 bases. Per germline, CDR1 SGHAT and CDR2 FQNNGV. The CDR3 length is 16 residues. Germline trimming cut 1 base from V and 1 base from J; bases unmatched to any gene: 2. CDR3 in amino acids: CASSLVQGASGNTIYF. The CDR3 nucleotides read TGTGCCAGCAGCTTAGTACAGGGGGCTTCTGGAAACACCATATATTTT.

J is TRBJ2-2 and V is TRBV9; 11 bases agree with TRBD2. This CDR3 is 16 amino acids long. After removal of 4 bases from V and 8 bases from J, the junction contained 10 bases not matched to a gene. Germline V gene sequence: CDR1 SGDLS, CDR2 YYNGEE. This chain's CDR3 is CASSPGTSGLMGELFF. CDR3 DNA: TGTGCCAGCAGCCCAGGGACTAGCGGACTTATGGGGGAGCTGTTTTTT. Filled out from reference TRBV9 and TRBJ2-2, the complete variable domain reads DSGVTQTPKHLITATGQRVTLRCSPRSGDLSVYWYQQSLDQGLQFLIQYYNGEERAKGNILERFSAQQFPDLHSELNLSSLELGDSALYFCASSPGTSGLMGELFFGEGSRLTVL.

J is TRBJ1-1 and V is TRBV6-5; D call uncertain. This CDR3 is 12 amino acids long. The germline gives CDR1 MNHEY, CDR2 SVGAGI. Trimming took 6 bases from V and 5 from J, leaving 10 bases between them. For the CDR3, the DNA is TGTGCCAGCAGGCGAGGGTATACTGAAGCTTTCTTT. Residues: CASRRGYTEAFF.

CDR3 sequence reads: CASSYQAAGANVLTF. CDR3 DNA: TGTGCCAGCAGTTATCAGGCAGCTGGGGCCAACGTCCTGACTTTC. V gene TRBV6-2 or TRBV6-3 combines with J gene TRBJ2-6, with unresolved D. This CDR3 is 15 amino acids long. Trimming removed 3 bases from V and 2 bases from J, with 8 bases in between. The germline V gene has CDR1 MNHEY and CDR2 SVGEGT.

This chain uses TRBV20-1 with TRBJ2-5; a possible D gene is TRBD2 (5 bases). The CDR3 runs to 12 residues. Germline V CDR1 and CDR2: DFQATT, SNEGSKA (reference sequence). Trimming took 3 bases from V and 7 from J, leaving 12 bases between them. CDR3 region: CSASPTTTTQYF. The CDR3 region has the DNA TGCAGTGCTAGTCCGACTACGACGACCCAGTACTTC.

The chain uses TRBV5-6 and TRBJ1-3; weak D call: TRBD1 (5 bases). Deletions cut 2 bases from V and 0 bases from J, with 6 bases between. CDR1 is SGHDT, CDR2 YYEEEE, per germline. The CDR3 runs 14 residues. The CDR3 bases are TGTGCCAGCAGCTTAGGGGTCTCTGGAAACACCATATATTTT. Translated: CASSLGVSGNTIYF. The whole variable domain, remainder taken from reference TRBV5-6 and TRBJ1-3, is DAGVTQSPTHLIKTRGQQVTLRCSPKSGHDTVSWYQQALGQGPQFIFQYYEEEERQRGNFPDRFSGHQFPNYSSELNVNALLLGDSALYLCASSLGVSGNTIYFGEGSWLTVV.